A single sample is the source of the 18 T cell receptor beta chains below, sequenced in a study of pediatric ulcerative colitis (dated by TCRdb to the late 2010s). Library prep was done by the immunoSEQ multiplex PCR assay. TCRdb took over this immuneACCESS table, retaining in-frame rearrangements with V and J assigned. Such tables are incomplete; in checked studies, under half of the missing clones stem from an unresolved V gene, and the remainder is unexplained. In all, the sample holds under 50,000 clones, and around 78% of those were seen once. The top ten clonotypes cover less than 4.5% of the sample. One to two pinch biopsies were taken from the rectum for research during colonoscopy. The sequencing input was gut tissue. The receptors shown here come from a girl aged 10 to 17 with moderate ulcerative colitis.

The chain combines TRBV5-4 with TRBJ2-7, with D hard to call. The CDR3 is 13 amino acids. Per the germline V gene, CDR1 is SGHNT and CDR2 is YYREEE (reference sequence). V was pared by 2 bases and J by 0 bases, with 6 bases between. CDR3 amino acids: CASSFPGSYEQYF. CDR3 in DNA: TGTGCCAGCAGCTTCCCGGGCTCCTACGAGCAGTACTTC.

The chain joins TRBV5-5 to TRBJ1-5; tentative D call: TRBD1 (6 bases). The CDR3 is made up of 14 amino acids. The V gene lost 0 bases and the J gene lost 2 bases, with 6 bases spanning the gap. Germline V gives CDR1 SGHKS, CDR2 YYEKEE (reference sequence). The chain's CDR3 is CASSLAGGNQPQHF. For the CDR3, the DNA is TGTGCCAGCAGCTTGGCAGGGGGCAATCAGCCCCAGCATTTT. The full variable domain, completed using reference TRBV5-5 and TRBJ1-5, is DAGVTQSPTHLIKTRGQQVTLRCSPISGHKSVSWYQQVLGQGPQFIFQYYEKEERGRGNFPDRFSARQFPNYSSELNVNALLLGDSALYLCASSLAGGNQPQHFGDGTRLSIL.

The chain is built from TRBV12-5 and TRBJ1-2, with D possibly being TRBD1 (5 bases). The V end was cut by 0 bases, the J end by 4 bases, with 24 bases between. The CDR3 loop spans 19 amino acids. In germline, CDR1 is LGHNT, CDR2 FRNRAP. DNA for the CDR3: TGTGCTAGTGGTTTGGTACCCAGGGCAGGGATGGGTCGTGGCTATGGCTACACCTTC. It encodes CASGLVPRAGMGRGYGYTF.

This clone was counted a single time. The genes are TRBV18 and TRBJ2-1, with 10 bases fitting TRBD2. This CDR3 has 15 residues. Germline assignment: CDR1 KGHSH and CDR2 LQKENI. The J segment lost 4 bases and the V segment lost 4 bases, leaving 4 bases of the junction unmatched. The CDR3, as DNA: TGTGCCAGCTCACTATTAGCGGGGGGTTACAATGAGCAGTTCTTC. This codes for CASSLLAGGYNEQFF.

The chain recombines TRBV18 with TRBJ1-5, with 10 bases fitting TRBD1. The CDR3 is made up of 16 amino acids. Germline lookup yields CDR1 KGHSH and CDR2 LQKENI. Germline trimming cut 3 bases from V and 6 bases from J; bases unmatched to any gene: 8. The CDR3 nucleotides are TGTGCCAGCTCACCGTCCCGGGACAGGGGTACTCAGCCCCAGCATTTT. This encodes CASSPSRDRGTQPQHF. Full variable domain (rest looked up from reference TRBV18 and TRBJ1-5): NAGVMQNPRHLVRRRGQEARLRCSPMKGHSHVYWYRQLPEEGLKFMVYLQKENIIDESGMPKERFSAEFPKEGPSILRIQQVVRGDSAAYFCASSPSRDRGTQPQHFGDGTRLSIL.

This clone is a singleton in its sample. The chain links TRBV5-1 to TRBJ1-2, with 7 bases lining up with TRBD1. CDR3 length equals 13 residues. Trimming took 4 bases from V and 3 from J; bases not matched to a gene: 3. The germline V gene encodes CDR1 SGHRS and CDR2 YFSETQ. The CDR3 nucleotides read TGCGCCAGCAGCCAAACAGGGGACTATGGCTACACCTTC. Residues: CASSQTGDYGYTF.

The chain has TRBV2 and TRBJ2-7; 10 bases are shared with TRBD1. Germline values: CDR1 SNHLY, CDR2 FYNNEI. This CDR3 has 15 amino acids. V was pared by 3 bases and J by 4 bases, with 6 bases of the junction left unmatched. This chain's CDR3 is CASSEEDRGGYEQYF. The CDR3 nucleotides read TGTGCCAGCAGTGAGGAGGACAGGGGGGGATACGAGCAGTACTTC.

The V gene is TRBV7-9, the J gene TRBJ2-7; the D gene could be TRBD1 or TRBD2 (5 bases each). V lost 3 bases, J lost 2 bases, and 11 bases lay in between. This CDR3 is built from 14 residues. Germline CDR1 SEHNR, CDR2 FQNEAQ (reference sequence). The CDR3 reads CASSLRVGAYEQYF. The DNA for the CDR3 is TGTGCCAGCAGCTTGAGGGTGGGGGCCTACGAGCAGTACTTC.

The DNA for the CDR3 is TGTGCCAGCAGCAACCCTGACAGGGGAGTTGGACCCCTCCACTTT. Amino acid sequence: CASSNPDRGVGPLHF. V and J are TRBV7-8 and TRBJ1-6; TRBD1 agrees at 8 bases. This CDR3 spans 15 amino acids. J lost 12 bases, V lost 5 bases, and 12 bases had no gene match. Germline CDR1 and CDR2: SGHVS and FQNEAQ.

This chain uses TRBV7-2 with TRBJ1-2; the match to TRBD1 covers 11 bases. The J segment lost 3 bases and the V segment lost 5 bases, leaving 11 bases of the junction unmatched. The CDR3 is 17 residues long. Per germline, CDR1 SGHTA and CDR2 FQGNSA. The CDR3 protein is CASSQSPGTGGDYGYTF. CDR3 bases: TGTGCCAGCAGCCAATCACCCGGGACAGGGGGTGACTATGGCTACACCTTC.

The rearrangement uses TRBV4-1 and TRBJ2-2, with a weak D call TRBD1 (5 bases). V lost 0 bases and J 6 bases, leaving 17 bases between the germline ends. CDR1 is MGHRA, CDR2 YSYEKL, per germline. This CDR3 is built from 17 residues. The CDR3 nucleotides are TGCGCCAGCAGCCAAGAGTGGGCAGGGTTTTATTCCGGGGAGCTGTTTTTT. Encoded protein: CASSQEWAGFYSGELFF.

The chain uses TRBV5-1 and TRBJ2-5; possibly TRBD1 or TRBD2 for D (6 bases each). Trimming removed 4 bases from V and 2 bases from J, with 27 bases in between. Germline CDR1 reads SGHRS; CDR2 reads YFSETQ. CDR3 length: 19 residues. Written as DNA, the CDR3 is TGCGCCAGCAGCGGGGGGCGTGGGGGAAACAGCGTACCTCAAGAGACCCAGTACTTC. This sequence encodes CASSGGRGGNSVPQETQYF.

This clone was counted a few times. The chain recombines TRBV5-1 with TRBJ2-5; D is ambiguous. Trimming took 0 bases from V and 5 from J, leaving 11 bases between them. CDR1 SGHRS and CDR2 YFSETQ come from the germline V gene. CDR3 length equals 14 residues. The CDR3 loop reads CASSLVAGRETQYF. The CDR3 nucleotides read TGCGCCAGCAGCTTGGTGGCAGGCAGGGAGACCCAGTACTTC.

CDR3 region: CASNLDMTGGLTDTQYF. DNA for the CDR3: TGTGCCAGCAACCTAGATATGACAGGGGGCTTAACAGATACGCAGTATTTT. The chain joins TRBV2 to TRBJ2-3, with TRBD1 identical over 10 bases. Germline V lookup: CDR1 SNHLY, CDR2 FYNNEI. This CDR3 has 17 residues. J gave up 3 bases and V 7 bases, and 13 bases lay outside the gene matches.

V is TRBV29-1 and J is TRBJ2-1; no reliable D call. Germline V lookup: CDR1 SQVTM, CDR2 ANQGSEA. The V end lost 7 bases, the J end lost 3 bases, and 16 bases lay between the germline ends. This CDR3 region has 14 residues. CDR3: CSERGRNLYNEQFF. CDR3 sequence (DNA): TGCAGCGAGAGAGGACGGAATCTCTACAATGAGCAGTTCTTC.

J is TRBJ1-2 and V is TRBV29-1; TRBD1 is a possible D gene (6 bases). The germline V and J ends were trimmed by 4 bases and 8 bases, with 14 bases remaining between them. CDR3 length equals 12 residues. Germline V gene lookup returns CDR1 SQVTM and CDR2 ANQGSEA. CDR3 bases: TGCAGCGTTGTGGGGGCACAACAAGGCTACACCTTC. Translation: CSVVGAQQGYTF.

The rearrangement uses TRBV7-8 and TRBJ2-7; D is unresolved. Between the trimmed V and J ends, which lost 1 base and 3 bases, there was a span of 10 bases. The CDR3 spans 14 residues. Germline assignment: CDR1 SGHVS and CDR2 FQNEAQ. The CDR3 sequence: CASSLGSPVYEQYF. CDR3 in DNA: TGTGCCAGCAGCTTAGGGAGTCCTGTCTACGAGCAGTACTTC.

This clone was recorded a few times. This chain joins TRBV2 and TRBJ1-1; 9 bases match TRBD1. The length of the CDR3 is 15 residues. V shed 2 bases, J shed 5 bases, and the junction held 6 bases outside the gene matches. The V gene's germline CDR1 is SNHLY and CDR2 FYNNEI. The CDR3 nucleotides read TGTGCCAGCAGTGAAAGGCGGGACAGGGCTACTGAAGCTTTCTTT. This gives the protein CASSERRDRATEAFF. Using reference TRBV2 and TRBJ1-1 for the parts outside the CDR3, the full variable domain is EPEVTQTPSHQVTQMGQEVILRCVPISNHLYFYWYRQILGQKVEFLVSFYNNEISEKSEIFDDQFSVERPDGSNFTLKIRSTKLEDSAMYFCASSERRDRATEAFFGQGTRLTVV.